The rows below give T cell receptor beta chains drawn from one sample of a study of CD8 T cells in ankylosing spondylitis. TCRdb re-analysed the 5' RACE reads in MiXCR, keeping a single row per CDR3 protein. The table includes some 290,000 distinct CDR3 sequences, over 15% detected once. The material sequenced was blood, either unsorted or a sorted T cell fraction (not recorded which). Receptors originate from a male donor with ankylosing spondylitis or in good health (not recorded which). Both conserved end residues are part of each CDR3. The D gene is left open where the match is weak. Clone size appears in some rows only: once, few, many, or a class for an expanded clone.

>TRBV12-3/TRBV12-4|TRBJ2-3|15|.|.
TGTGCCAGCAACCCCGGAGGGGTTCGGGCAGATACGCAGTATTTT
CASNPGGVRADTQYF
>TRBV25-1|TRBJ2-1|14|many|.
TGTGCCAGCAGCCAATCGGGGCATTACAATGAGCAGTTCTTC
CASSQSGHYNEQFF
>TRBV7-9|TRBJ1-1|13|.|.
TGTGCCAGCAGCGAAGGGGGATTAACTGAAGCTTTCTTT
CASSEGGLTEAFF
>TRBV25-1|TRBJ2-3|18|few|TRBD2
TGTGCCAGCAGTGAATCCGTGGTTTTGACTAGCGGGAGGGATACGCAGTATTTT
CASSESVVLTSGRDTQYF
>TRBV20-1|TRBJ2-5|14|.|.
TGCAGTGCTAGGGAGGGGAGCGGCGCCGGGGCCCAGTACTTC
CSAREGSGAGAQYF
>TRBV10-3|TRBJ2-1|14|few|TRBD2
TGTGCCTCCCACGGGCGGGAGCGCGGGAATGAGCAGTTCTTC
CASHGRERGNEQFF
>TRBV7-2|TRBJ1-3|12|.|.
TGTGCCAGCAGCGTCCAGCGGAGCACCATATATTTT
CASSVQRSTIYF
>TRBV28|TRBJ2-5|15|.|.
TGTGCCAGCAGCCCCCAGGGCATATCCGTTGGGACCCAGTACTTC
CASSPQGISVGTQYF
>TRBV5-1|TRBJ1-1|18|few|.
TGCGCCAGCAGCTCTGTGGCAGGGGTATCTACTATGAACACTGAAGCTTTCTTT
CASSSVAGVSTMNTEAFF
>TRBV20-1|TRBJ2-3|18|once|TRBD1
TGCAGTGCTAGAGACCTTCACCGCCGGGGACAGGGAACAGATACGCAGTATTTT
CSARDLHRRGQGTDTQYF
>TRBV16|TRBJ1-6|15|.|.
TGTGCCAGCAGCCCGACCGATACCTGGAATTCACCCCTCCACTTT
CASSPTDTWNSPLHF
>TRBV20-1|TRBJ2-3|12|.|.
TGCAGTGCTAGAGATGGGCAGGATACGCAGTATTTT
CSARDGQDTQYF
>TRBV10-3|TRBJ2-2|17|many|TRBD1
TGTGCCATCAGTGAGCCTGGGACAGCAAGGGGCACCGGGGAGCTGTTTTTT
CAISEPGTARGTGELFF
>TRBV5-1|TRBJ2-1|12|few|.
TGCGCCAGCAGCTCCGAAGGCAATGAGCAGTTCTTC
CASSSEGNEQFF
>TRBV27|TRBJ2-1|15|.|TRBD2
TGTGCCAGCAGTCCCCACCAGCGGGAGGGCAGTGAGCAGTTCTTC
CASSPHQREGSEQFF
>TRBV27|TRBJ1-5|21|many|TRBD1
TGTGCCAGCAGTTCGCCGCCCATACAGGGGAGGGAGCTGAGTAGCAATCAGCCCCAGCATTTT
CASSSPPIQGRELSSNQPQHF
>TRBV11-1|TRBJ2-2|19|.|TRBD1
TGTGCCAGCAGCCTAAGGCCGACAGGGAGAGGGACGAACACCGGGGAGCTGTTTTTT
CASSLRPTGRGTNTGELFF
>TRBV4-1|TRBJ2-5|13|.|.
TGCGCCAGCAGCCGTCTATTGGTGGAGACCCAGTACTTC
CASSRLLVETQYF
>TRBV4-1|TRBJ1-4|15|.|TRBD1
TGCGCCAGCAGCCAAGGACAGGGTTCTAATGAAAAACTGTTTTTT
CASSQGQGSNEKLFF
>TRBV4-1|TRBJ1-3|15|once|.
TGCGCCAACAGCCAAGAAGGACACTTTGGAAACACCATATATTTT
CANSQEGHFGNTIYF
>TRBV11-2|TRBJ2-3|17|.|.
TGTGCCAGCAGCTTACCCATCGACAGTCCTAGCACAGATACGCAGTATTTT
CASSLPIDSPSTDTQYF
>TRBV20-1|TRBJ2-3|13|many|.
TGCAGTGCTCCCCGGGACTGGACAGATACGCAGTATTTT
CSAPRDWTDTQYF
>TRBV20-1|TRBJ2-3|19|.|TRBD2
TGCAGTGCTAGAGATTTACTGGCTAGCGGGAGGGCCGGAACAGATACGCAGTATTTT
CSARDLLASGRAGTDTQYF
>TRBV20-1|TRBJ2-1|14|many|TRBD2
TGCAGTGCCTCCGGGACTAGCGGCTACAATGAGCAGTTCTTC
CSASGTSGYNEQFF
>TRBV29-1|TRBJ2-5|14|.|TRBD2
TGCAGCGTCCGAGGCGGGAGTCGACAAGAGACCCAGTACTTC
CSVRGGSRQETQYF
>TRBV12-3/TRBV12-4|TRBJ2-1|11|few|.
TGTGCCAGCAGGCTGTTAGATGAGCAGTTCTTC
CASRLLDEQFF
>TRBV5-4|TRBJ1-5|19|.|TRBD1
TGTGCCAGCAGCTTGGCCATCGGACAGGCCTTTGATAGCAATCAGCCCCAGCATTTT
CASSLAIGQAFDSNQPQHF
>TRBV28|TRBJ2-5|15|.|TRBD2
TGTGCCAGCAGACGTAGCGGGAGGGCCTTAGAGACCCAGTACTTC
CASRRSGRALETQYF
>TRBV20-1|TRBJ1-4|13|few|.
TGCAGTGCTAGAGCGGGGTTAAACGAAAAACTGTTTTTT
CSARAGLNEKLFF
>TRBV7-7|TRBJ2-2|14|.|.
TGTGCCAGCAGCCCAATGGGACACACCGGGGAGCTGTTTTTT
CASSPMGHTGELFF
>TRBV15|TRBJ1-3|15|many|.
TGTGCCACCAGCACTCTCGTATTCGGTGGAAACACCATATATTTT
CATSTLVFGGNTIYF
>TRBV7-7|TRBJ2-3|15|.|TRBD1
TGTGCCAGCAGTCGAAACAGGGGAAGCACAGATACGCAGTATTTT
CASSRNRGSTDTQYF
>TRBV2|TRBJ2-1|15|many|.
TGTGCCAGCAGTGAAGGATGGGGTCTAAACAATGAGCAGTTCTTC
CASSEGWGLNNEQFF
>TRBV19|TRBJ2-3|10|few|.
TGTGGCAGATGGCCAGATACGCAGTATTTT
CGRWPDTQYF
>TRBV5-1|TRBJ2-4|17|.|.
TGCGCCAGCAGCTTGCCTCCAGGGGGGTTGGGCAAAAACATTCAGTACTTC
CASSLPPGGLGKNIQYF
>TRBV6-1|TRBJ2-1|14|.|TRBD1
TGTGCCAGCAGCTGGACAGGAAAGGACAATGAGCAGTTCTTC
CASSWTGKDNEQFF
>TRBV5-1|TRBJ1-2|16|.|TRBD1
TGCGCCAGCAGCTTGGAAGGGACAGGGATAAACTATGGCTACACCTTC
CASSLEGTGINYGYTF
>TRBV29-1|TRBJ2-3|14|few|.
TGCAGCGTTGTTCCGGCAGGGGGCACAGATACGCAGTATTTT
CSVVPAGGTDTQYF
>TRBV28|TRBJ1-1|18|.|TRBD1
TGTGCCAGCAGTTTCCAGACAGGGGGACTACTAACGAACACTGAAGCTTTCTTT
CASSFQTGGLLTNTEAFF
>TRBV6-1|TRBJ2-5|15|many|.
TGTGCCAGCAGTCCCCATGGGACCGACCAAGAGACCCAGTACTTC
CASSPHGTDQETQYF
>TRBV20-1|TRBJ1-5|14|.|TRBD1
TGCAGTGCTCCGTACAGGGGGCTGCATCAGCCCCAGCATTTT
CSAPYRGLHQPQHF
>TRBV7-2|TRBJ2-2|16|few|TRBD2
TGTGCCAGCAGGGATAGCGGGAGGTGGAACACCGGGGAGCTGTTTTTT
CASRDSGRWNTGELFF
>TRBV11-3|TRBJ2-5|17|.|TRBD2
TGTGCCAGCAGCTTAGGGAGGACTAGCGGGGGGAAAGAGACCCAGTACTTC
CASSLGRTSGGKETQYF
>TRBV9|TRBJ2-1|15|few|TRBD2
TGTGCCAGCAGCCCGGGACTAGAAGAGGGCAATGAGCAGTTCTTC
CASSPGLEEGNEQFF
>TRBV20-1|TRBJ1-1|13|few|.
TGCAGTGCGACCAGGTCGGGGGACACTGAAGCTTTCTTT
CSATRSGDTEAFF
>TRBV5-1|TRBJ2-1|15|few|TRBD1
TGCGCCAGCAGCCCACAGGGGACCTTGGGCGATGAGCAGTTCTTC
CASSPQGTLGDEQFF
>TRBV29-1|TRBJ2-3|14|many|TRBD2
TGCAGCTATACTAGCGGGGGGGCCTCGGATACGCAGTATTTT
CSYTSGGASDTQYF
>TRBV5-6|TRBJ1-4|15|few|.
TGTGCCAGCAGCTTACAGTGGGCAACTAATGAAAAACTGTTTTTT
CASSLQWATNEKLFF